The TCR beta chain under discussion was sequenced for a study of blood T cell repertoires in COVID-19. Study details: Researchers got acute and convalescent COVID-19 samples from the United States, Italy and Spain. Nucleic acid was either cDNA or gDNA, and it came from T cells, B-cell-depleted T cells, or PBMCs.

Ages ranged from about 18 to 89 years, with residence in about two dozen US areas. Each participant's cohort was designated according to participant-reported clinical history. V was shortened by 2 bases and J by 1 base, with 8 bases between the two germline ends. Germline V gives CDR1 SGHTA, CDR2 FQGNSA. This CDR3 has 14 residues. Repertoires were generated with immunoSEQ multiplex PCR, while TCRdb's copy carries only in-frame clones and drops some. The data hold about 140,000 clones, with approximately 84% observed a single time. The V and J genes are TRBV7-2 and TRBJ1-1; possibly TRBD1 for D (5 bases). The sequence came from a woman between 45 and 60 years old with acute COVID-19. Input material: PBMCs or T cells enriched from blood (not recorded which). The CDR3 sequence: CASSLFRENTEAFF. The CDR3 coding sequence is TGTGCCAGCAGCTTATTCAGGGAGAACACTGAAGCTTTCTTT.